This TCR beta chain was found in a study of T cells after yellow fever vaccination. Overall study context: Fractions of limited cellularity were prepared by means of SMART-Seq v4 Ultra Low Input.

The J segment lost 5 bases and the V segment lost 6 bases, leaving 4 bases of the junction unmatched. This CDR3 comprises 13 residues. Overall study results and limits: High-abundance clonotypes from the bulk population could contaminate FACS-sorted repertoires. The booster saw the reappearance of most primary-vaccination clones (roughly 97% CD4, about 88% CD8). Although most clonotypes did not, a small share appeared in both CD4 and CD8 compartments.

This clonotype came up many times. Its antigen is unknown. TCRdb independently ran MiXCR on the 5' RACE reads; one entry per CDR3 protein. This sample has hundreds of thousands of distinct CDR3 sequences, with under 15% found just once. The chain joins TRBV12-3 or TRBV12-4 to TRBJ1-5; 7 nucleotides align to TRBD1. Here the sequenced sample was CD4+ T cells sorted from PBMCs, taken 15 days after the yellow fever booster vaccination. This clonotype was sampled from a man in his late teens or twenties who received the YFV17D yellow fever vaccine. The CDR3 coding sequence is TGTGCCAGCAGATTCACAGGGGATCAGCCCCAGCATTTT. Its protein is CASRFTGDQPQHF.